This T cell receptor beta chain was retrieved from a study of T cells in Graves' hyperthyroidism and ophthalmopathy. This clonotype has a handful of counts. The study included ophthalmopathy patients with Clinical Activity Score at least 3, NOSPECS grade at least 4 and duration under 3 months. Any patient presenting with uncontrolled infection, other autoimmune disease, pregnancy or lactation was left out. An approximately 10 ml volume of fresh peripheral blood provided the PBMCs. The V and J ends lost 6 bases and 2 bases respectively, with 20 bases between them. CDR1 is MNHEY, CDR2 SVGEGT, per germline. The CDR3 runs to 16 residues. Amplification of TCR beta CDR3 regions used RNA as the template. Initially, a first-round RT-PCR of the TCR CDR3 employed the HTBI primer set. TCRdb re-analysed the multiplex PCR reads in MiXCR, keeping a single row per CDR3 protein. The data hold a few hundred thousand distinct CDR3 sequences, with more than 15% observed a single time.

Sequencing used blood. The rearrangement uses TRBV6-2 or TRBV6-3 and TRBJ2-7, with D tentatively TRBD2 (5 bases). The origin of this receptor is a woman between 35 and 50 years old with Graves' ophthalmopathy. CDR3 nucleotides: TGTGCCAGCAGCTCCGACTACACCACCCTTACCTACGAGCAGTACTTC. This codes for CASSSDYTTLTYEQYF.